This T cell receptor beta chain was recovered during a study of OX40 agonist ivuxolimab in advanced cancers. The table came from immunoSEQ multiplex PCR; TCRdb's copy has only in-frame clones and leaves some out. Among 90,000 to 120,000 clones listed, around nine tenths were seen once. From germline, CDR1 is SNHLY and CDR2 FYNNEI. The CDR3 loop spans 16 amino acids. Trimming removed 8 bases from V and 0 bases from J; junction bases left unmatched: 9. The sequence was obtained from an adult with an advanced solid tumor such as melanoma, head and neck, liver or kidney cancer. The specimen comprised CD4+ or CD8+ T cells sorted from blood, sampled in a trial of the OX40 agonist ivuxolimab. This chain joins TRBV2 and TRBJ1-4; 7 bases are shared with TRBD1. CDR3 nucleotide sequence: TGTGCCAGCGGGGGACAGAACCTTGCAACTAATGAAAAACTGTTTTTT. Protein product: CASGGQNLATNEKLFF.